This TCR beta chain was recorded in a study of shared clonotypes between healthy human individuals. The study, taken as a whole, reports: For sorted subsets, rarefaction showed incomplete sequencing despite large depth.

Germline assignment: CDR1 MNHEY and CDR2 SVGAGI. The CDR3 is 12 amino acids. Between the trimmed V and J ends, which lost 6 bases and 9 bases, there was a span of 12 bases. On this clone itself: No antigen is known for it.

Produced via immunoSEQ multiplex PCR; TCRdb's table is partial and in-frame only. Seen here are hundreds of thousands of clones, more than 95% observed once, and the top ten hold around 0.057%. Those who donated, Caucasian adults without exception, all lived in Nashville, Tennessee. The clonotype originates from a woman between 25 and 40 years old in good health. Sequencing input: naive CD4+ T cells sorted from blood. Subset specified: CD45RA+ positively selected. The gene calls are TRBV6-5 and TRBJ1-5; tentative D call: TRBD1 (5 bases). For the CDR3, the DNA is TGTGCCAGCAGGCGGGGGGGAGGGCCCCAGCATTTT. It encodes CASRRGGGPQHF.